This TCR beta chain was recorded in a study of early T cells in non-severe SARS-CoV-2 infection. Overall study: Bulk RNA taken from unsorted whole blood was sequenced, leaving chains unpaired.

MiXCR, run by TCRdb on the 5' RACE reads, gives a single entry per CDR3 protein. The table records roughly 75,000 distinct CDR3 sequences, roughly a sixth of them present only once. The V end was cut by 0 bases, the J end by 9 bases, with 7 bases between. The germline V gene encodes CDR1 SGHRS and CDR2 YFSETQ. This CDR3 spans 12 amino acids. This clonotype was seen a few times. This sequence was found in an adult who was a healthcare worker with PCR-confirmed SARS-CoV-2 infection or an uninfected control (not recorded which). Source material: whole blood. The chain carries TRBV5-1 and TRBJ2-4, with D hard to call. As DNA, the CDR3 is TGCGCCAGCAGCTTGGGTCAAGGCATTCAGTACTTC. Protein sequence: CASSLGQGIQYF.